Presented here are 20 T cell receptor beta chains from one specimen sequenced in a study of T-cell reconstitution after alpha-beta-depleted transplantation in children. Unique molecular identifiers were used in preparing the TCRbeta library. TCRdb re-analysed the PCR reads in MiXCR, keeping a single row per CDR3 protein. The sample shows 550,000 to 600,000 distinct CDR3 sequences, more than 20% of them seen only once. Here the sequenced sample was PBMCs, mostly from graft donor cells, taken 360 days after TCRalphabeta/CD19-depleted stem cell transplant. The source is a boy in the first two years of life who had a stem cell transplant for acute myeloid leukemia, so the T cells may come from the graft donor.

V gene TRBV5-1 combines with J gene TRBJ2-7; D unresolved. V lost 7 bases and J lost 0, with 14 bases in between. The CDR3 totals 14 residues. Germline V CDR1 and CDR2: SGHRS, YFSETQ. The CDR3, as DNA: TGCGCCAGCTCCTACCGGTACAGCTCCTACGAGCAGTACTTC. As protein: CASSYRYSSYEQYF.

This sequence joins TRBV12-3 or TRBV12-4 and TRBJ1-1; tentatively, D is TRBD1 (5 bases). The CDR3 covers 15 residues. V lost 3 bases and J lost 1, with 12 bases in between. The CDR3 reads CASSFHQGGNTEAFF. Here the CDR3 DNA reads TGTGCCAGCAGTTTTCACCAGGGCGGGAACACTGAAGCTTTCTTT.

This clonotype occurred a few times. CDR3 sequence reads: CSATGNTLNEQFF. CDR3 bases: TGCAGTGCTACCGGGAACACTCTTAATGAGCAGTTCTTC. This chain joins TRBV20-1 and TRBJ2-1, with D possibly TRBD2 on 5 matching bases. V was cut by 4 bases and J by 7 bases, with 14 bases left in between. The CDR3 consists of 13 residues. CDR1 and CDR2 from the germline V gene are DFQATT and SNEGSKA (reference sequence).

The CDR3 spells CAIGPLNLRESPEEETQYF. In DNA form, the CDR3 reads TGTGCCATCGGCCCCCTAAACCTCAGGGAATCCCCCGAAGAAGAGACCCAGTACTTC. V is TRBV10-3 and J is TRBJ2-5; tentative D call: TRBD1 (5 bases). CDR1 and CDR2 (germline): ENHRY, SYGVKD. The CDR3 is 19 residues long. V was trimmed by 8 bases and J by 3 bases, leaving 31 bases between them.

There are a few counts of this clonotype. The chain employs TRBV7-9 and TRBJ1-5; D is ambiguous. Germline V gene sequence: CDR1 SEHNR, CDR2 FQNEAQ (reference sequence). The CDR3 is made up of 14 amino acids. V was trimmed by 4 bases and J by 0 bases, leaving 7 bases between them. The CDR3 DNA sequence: TGTGCCAGCAGCTGGCTGGGTAGCAATCAGCCCCAGCATTTT. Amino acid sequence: CASSWLGSNQPQHF.

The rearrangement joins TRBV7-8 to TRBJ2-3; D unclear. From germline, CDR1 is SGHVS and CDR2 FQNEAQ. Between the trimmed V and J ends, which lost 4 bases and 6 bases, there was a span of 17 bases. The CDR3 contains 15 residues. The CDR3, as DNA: TGTGCCAGCAGCTCGATAAGATCTAATGAGGATACGCAGTATTTT. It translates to CASSSIRSNEDTQYF.

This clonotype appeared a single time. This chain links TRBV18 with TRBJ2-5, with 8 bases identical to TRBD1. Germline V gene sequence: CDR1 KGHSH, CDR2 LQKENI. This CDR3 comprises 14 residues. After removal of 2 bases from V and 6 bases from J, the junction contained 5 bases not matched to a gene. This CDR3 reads CASSPGGTGKTQYF. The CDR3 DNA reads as TGTGCCAGCTCACCAGGTGGGACAGGAAAGACCCAGTACTTC.

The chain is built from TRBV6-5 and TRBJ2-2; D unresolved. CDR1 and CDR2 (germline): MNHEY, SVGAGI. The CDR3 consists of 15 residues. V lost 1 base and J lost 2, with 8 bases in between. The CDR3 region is CASSYFTDNTGELFF. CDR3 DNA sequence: TGTGCCAGCAGTTACTTCACTGACAACACCGGGGAGCTGTTTTTT.

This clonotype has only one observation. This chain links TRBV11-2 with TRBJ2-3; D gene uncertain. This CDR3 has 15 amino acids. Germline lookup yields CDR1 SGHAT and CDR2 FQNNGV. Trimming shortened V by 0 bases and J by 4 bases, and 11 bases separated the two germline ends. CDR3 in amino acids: CASSLDRRSPDTQYF. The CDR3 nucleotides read TGTGCCAGCAGCTTAGATCGCAGGTCCCCAGATACGCAGTATTTT.

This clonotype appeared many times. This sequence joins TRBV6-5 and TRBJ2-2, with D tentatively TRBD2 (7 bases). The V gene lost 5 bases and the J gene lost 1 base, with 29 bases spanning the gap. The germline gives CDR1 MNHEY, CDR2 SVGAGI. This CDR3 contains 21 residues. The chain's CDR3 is CASSLQSPRGAPRLNTGELFF. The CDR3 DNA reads TGTGCCAGCAGTCTCCAGAGCCCCCGGGGGGCGCCTCGCCTGAACACCGGGGAGCTGTTTTTT.

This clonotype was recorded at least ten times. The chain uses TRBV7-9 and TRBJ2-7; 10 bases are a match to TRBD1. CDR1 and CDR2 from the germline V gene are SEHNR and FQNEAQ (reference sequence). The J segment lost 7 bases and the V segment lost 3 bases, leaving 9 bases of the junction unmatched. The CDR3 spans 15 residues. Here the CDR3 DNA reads TGTGCCAGCAGCTTCGGGACAGGGGAGGGTGAAGAGCAGTACTTC. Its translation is CASSFGTGEGEEQYF.

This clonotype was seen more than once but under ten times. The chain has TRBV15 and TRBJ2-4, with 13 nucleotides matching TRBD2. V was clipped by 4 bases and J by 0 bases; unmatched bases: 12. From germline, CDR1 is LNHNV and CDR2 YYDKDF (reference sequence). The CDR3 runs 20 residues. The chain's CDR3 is CATSIMTSGGLKLAKNIQYF. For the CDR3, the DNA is TGTGCCACCAGCATAATGACTAGCGGGGGGCTAAAGCTAGCCAAAAACATTCAGTACTTC.

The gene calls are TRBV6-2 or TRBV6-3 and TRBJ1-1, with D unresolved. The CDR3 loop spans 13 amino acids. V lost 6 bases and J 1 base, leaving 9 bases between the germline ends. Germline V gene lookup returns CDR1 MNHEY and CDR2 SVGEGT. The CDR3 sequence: CASSIGKNTEAFF. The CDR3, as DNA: TGTGCCAGCAGCATCGGGAAGAACACTGAAGCTTTCTTT.

DNA for the CDR3: TGCGCCAGCAGCCAAGTGAAGGCGGGGGGCGTGGATACGCAGTATTTT. This encodes CASSQVKAGGVDTQYF. The chain uses TRBV4-3 and TRBJ2-3, with TRBD2 identical over 8 bases. Per germline, CDR1 LGHNA and CDR2 YSLEER. Unmatched junction bases numbered 9, after V lost 1 base and J lost 6 bases. The CDR3 contains 16 residues.

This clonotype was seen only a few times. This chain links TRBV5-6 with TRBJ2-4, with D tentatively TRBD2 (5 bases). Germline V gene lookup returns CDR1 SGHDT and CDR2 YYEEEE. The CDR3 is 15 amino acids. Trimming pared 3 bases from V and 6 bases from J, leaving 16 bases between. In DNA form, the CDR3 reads TGTGCCAGCAGCTCATCACTGGGGAGACGAAACATTCAGTACTTC. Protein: CASSSSLGRRNIQYF.

The CDR3 here is CSASLIVNQYF. CDR3 DNA sequence: TGCAGTGCTAGCTTGATTGTGAACCAGTACTTC. The J gene is TRBJ2-5, the V gene TRBV20-1; D unclear. The CDR3 extends over 11 amino acids. The germline V gene encodes CDR1 DFQATT and CDR2 SNEGSKA (reference sequence). The V and J ends lost 3 bases and 10 bases respectively, with 12 bases between them.

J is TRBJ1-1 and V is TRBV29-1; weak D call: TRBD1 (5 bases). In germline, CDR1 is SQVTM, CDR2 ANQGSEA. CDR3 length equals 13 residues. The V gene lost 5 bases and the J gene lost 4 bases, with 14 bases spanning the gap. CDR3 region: CSVRGGIATEAFF. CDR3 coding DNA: TGCAGCGTTCGGGGGGGGATCGCCACTGAAGCTTTCTTT.

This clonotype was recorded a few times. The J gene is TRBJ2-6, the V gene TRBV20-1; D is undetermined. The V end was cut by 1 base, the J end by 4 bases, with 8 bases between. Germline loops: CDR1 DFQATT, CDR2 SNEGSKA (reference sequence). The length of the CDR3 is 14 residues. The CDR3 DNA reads TGCAGTGCTAGAGGTCCGGTCGGGGCCAACGTCCTGACTTTC. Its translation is CSARGPVGANVLTF.

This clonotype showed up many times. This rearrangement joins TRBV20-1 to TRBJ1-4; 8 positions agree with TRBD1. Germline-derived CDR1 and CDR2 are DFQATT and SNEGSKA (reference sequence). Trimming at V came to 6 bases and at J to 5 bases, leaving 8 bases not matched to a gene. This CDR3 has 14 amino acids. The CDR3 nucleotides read TGCAGTGCACCCGACAGGGGACGGAATGAAAAACTGTTTTTT. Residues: CSAPDRGRNEKLFF.

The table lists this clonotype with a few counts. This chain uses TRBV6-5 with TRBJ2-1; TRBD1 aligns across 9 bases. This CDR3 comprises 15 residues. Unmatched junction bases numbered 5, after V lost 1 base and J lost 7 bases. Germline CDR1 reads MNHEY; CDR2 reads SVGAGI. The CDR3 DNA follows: TGTGCCAGCAGTTACTGGACAGGGGCTAGGAATGAGCAGTTCTTC. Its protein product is CASSYWTGARNEQFF.